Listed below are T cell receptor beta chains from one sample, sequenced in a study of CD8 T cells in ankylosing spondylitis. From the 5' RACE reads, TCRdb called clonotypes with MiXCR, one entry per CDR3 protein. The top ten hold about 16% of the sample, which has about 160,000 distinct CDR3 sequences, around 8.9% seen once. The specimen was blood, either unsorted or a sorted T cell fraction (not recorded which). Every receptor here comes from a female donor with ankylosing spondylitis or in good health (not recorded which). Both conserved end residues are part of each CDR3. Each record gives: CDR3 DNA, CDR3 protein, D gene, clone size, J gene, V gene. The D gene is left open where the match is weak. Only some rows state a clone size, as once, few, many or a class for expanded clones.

CDR3nt: TGTGCCAGCACAGACTACGAGCAGTACTTC; CDR3aa: CASTDYEQYF; d_gene: -; abundance: -; j_gene: TRBJ2-7; v_gene: TRBV2
CDR3nt: TGTGCCAGCAGCTTGGACCCTCCAGGTTCCTACGAGCAGTACTTC; CDR3aa: CASSLDPPGSYEQYF; d_gene: -; abundance: few; j_gene: TRBJ2-7; v_gene: TRBV5-5
CDR3nt: TGTGCCAGCAGTGTATCCCGGGACACAGCACAAGAGACCCAGTACTTC; CDR3aa: CASSVSRDTAQETQYF; d_gene: -; abundance: few; j_gene: TRBJ2-5; v_gene: TRBV2
CDR3nt: TGTGCCAGCAGCTGGGACACCGGGGAGCTGTTTTTT; CDR3aa: CASSWDTGELFF; d_gene: -; abundance: -; j_gene: TRBJ2-2; v_gene: TRBV7-9
CDR3nt: TGCGCCAGCAGCCAAGACCGCCCAGGGGACACTGAAGCTTTCTTT; CDR3aa: CASSQDRPGDTEAFF; d_gene: -; abundance: -; j_gene: TRBJ1-1; v_gene: TRBV4-1
CDR3nt: TGCGCCAGCAGCCAGTCGTTGGAGACAGATACGCAGTATTTT; CDR3aa: CASSQSLETDTQYF; d_gene: -; abundance: many; j_gene: TRBJ2-3; v_gene: TRBV4-3
CDR3nt: TGCGCCAGCAGCTCCCCCAACTATGGCTACACCTTC; CDR3aa: CASSSPNYGYTF; d_gene: -; abundance: many; j_gene: TRBJ1-2; v_gene: TRBV4-3
CDR3nt: TGTGCTAGTGGCCCCAAGGGGTGGGGGTTCTTC; CDR3aa: CASGPKGWGFF; d_gene: -; abundance: -; j_gene: TRBJ2-1; v_gene: TRBV12-5
CDR3nt: TGTGCCAGCAGTTACTCGATGAACACTGAAGCTTTCTTT; CDR3aa: CASSYSMNTEAFF; d_gene: -; abundance: many; j_gene: TRBJ1-1; v_gene: TRBV6-5
CDR3nt: TGTGCCAGCAGCGCGGAGACATTGGGCTACGAGCAGTACTTC; CDR3aa: CASSAETLGYEQYF; d_gene: -; abundance: few; j_gene: TRBJ2-7; v_gene: TRBV6-1
CDR3nt: TGCGCCAGCAGCCAAGATAGGGGCAGGGGGACTGAAGCTTTCTTT; CDR3aa: CASSQDRGRGTEAFF; d_gene: TRBD1; abundance: many; j_gene: TRBJ1-1; v_gene: TRBV4-3
CDR3nt: TGCGCCAGCAGCCAAGGAATGCCTCCTGGGGACACTGAAGCTTTCTTT; CDR3aa: CASSQGMPPGDTEAFF; d_gene: -; abundance: -; j_gene: TRBJ1-1; v_gene: TRBV4-1
CDR3nt: TGTGCCATCAGGACAGCGGGATCGGACAATGAGCAGTTCTTC; CDR3aa: CAIRTAGSDNEQFF; d_gene: TRBD2; abundance: few; j_gene: TRBJ2-1; v_gene: TRBV10-3
CDR3nt: TGCAGTGCTAGCGGACCGGGACTAGAGTTCAATGAGCAGTTCTTC; CDR3aa: CSASGPGLEFNEQFF; d_gene: TRBD2; abundance: many; j_gene: TRBJ2-1; v_gene: TRBV20-1
CDR3nt: TGTGCCAGCAGCGTAGTGGGACAGGGCTCCGAAGCTTTCTTT; CDR3aa: CASSVVGQGSEAFF; d_gene: TRBD1; abundance: few; j_gene: TRBJ1-1; v_gene: TRBV9
CDR3nt: TGTGCCAGCAGCTCCGCGGGAGGAGATACGCAGTATTTT; CDR3aa: CASSSAGGDTQYF; d_gene: TRBD2; abundance: -; j_gene: TRBJ2-3; v_gene: TRBV11-2
CDR3nt: TGTGCCAGCAGTGATGGGACAAATGATAATCAGCCCCAGCATTTT; CDR3aa: CASSDGTNDNQPQHF; d_gene: -; abundance: few; j_gene: TRBJ1-5; v_gene: TRBV2
CDR3nt: TGTGCCAGCAGCTATCCGCGGGAGGGCCTCACAGATACGCAGTATTTT; CDR3aa: CASSYPREGLTDTQYF; d_gene: TRBD2; abundance: -; j_gene: TRBJ2-3; v_gene: TRBV7-2
CDR3nt: TGCAGCGTTTCCAGTGACGAGCAGTACTTC; CDR3aa: CSVSSDEQYF; d_gene: -; abundance: many; j_gene: TRBJ2-7; v_gene: TRBV29-1
CDR3nt: TGTGCCAGCAGTTTCACTAGCCTGAGCGGGGAGCTGTTTTTT; CDR3aa: CASSFTSLSGELFF; d_gene: -; abundance: many; j_gene: TRBJ2-2; v_gene: TRBV27
CDR3nt: TGCGCCAGCAGCCAAGGGTGGGCGGTATCCTACGAGCAGTACTTC; CDR3aa: CASSQGWAVSYEQYF; d_gene: -; abundance: few; j_gene: TRBJ2-7; v_gene: TRBV4-1
CDR3nt: TGCGCCAGCAGCCAAGATCGGTTGCCTAGCAATCAGCCCCAGCATTTT; CDR3aa: CASSQDRLPSNQPQHF; d_gene: -; abundance: few; j_gene: TRBJ1-5; v_gene: TRBV4-3
CDR3nt: TGCGCCAGCAGCCAAGATAGGGGCACTGAAGCTTTCTTT; CDR3aa: CASSQDRGTEAFF; d_gene: -; abundance: few; j_gene: TRBJ1-1; v_gene: TRBV4-1
CDR3nt: TGTGCCAGCGGACGGTGGGACAGGGACAAACACAATGAGCAGTTCTTC; CDR3aa: CASGRWDRDKHNEQFF; d_gene: TRBD1; abundance: many; j_gene: TRBJ2-1; v_gene: TRBV2
CDR3nt: TGTGCCAGCTGGTCAGCCTCGGGTGAGCAGTTCTTC; CDR3aa: CASWSASGEQFF; d_gene: -; abundance: many; j_gene: TRBJ2-1; v_gene: TRBV7-9
CDR3nt: TGTGCCAGCAGCTTGGGGACAACCTATGGCTACACCTTC; CDR3aa: CASSLGTTYGYTF; d_gene: -; abundance: few; j_gene: TRBJ1-2; v_gene: TRBV7-8
CDR3nt: TGTGCCAGTAGTCTCACAGGGGGCGACGGCTACACCTTC; CDR3aa: CASSLTGGDGYTF; d_gene: TRBD1; abundance: many; j_gene: TRBJ1-2; v_gene: TRBV19
CDR3nt: TGTGCCAGCAGTTTCGAGGGGTTGGTCGAGCAGTACTTC; CDR3aa: CASSFEGLVEQYF; d_gene: -; abundance: -; j_gene: TRBJ2-7; v_gene: TRBV12-3/TRBV12-4
CDR3nt: TGCGCCAGCAGTGAGGGCCCGACATACTCCTACGAGCAGTACTTC; CDR3aa: CASSEGPTYSYEQYF; d_gene: -; abundance: -; j_gene: TRBJ2-7; v_gene: TRBV10-1
CDR3nt: TGTGCCAGCAGTTTACTGAGCCGAGGCACAGATACGCAGTATTTT; CDR3aa: CASSLLSRGTDTQYF; d_gene: -; abundance: -; j_gene: TRBJ2-3; v_gene: TRBV28
CDR3nt: TGTGCCTGGAGTGTAAGAGGGGCACTGGGGCACACTGAAGCTTTCTTT; CDR3aa: CAWSVRGALGHTEAFF; d_gene: -; abundance: -; j_gene: TRBJ1-1; v_gene: TRBV30
CDR3nt: TGTGCCAGCAGCCGTATCCCATACAATGAGCAGTTCTTC; CDR3aa: CASSRIPYNEQFF; d_gene: -; abundance: few; j_gene: TRBJ2-1; v_gene: TRBV7-2
CDR3nt: TGTGCCAGCAGTTTAGCAGTTGCTAGCGGCGCCAATGAGCAGTTCTTC; CDR3aa: CASSLAVASGANEQFF; d_gene: TRBD2; abundance: many; j_gene: TRBJ2-1; v_gene: TRBV12-3/TRBV12-4
CDR3nt: TGTGCCAGCAGCTTAGCACCGGACAGCGGGGAAAAACTGTTTTTT; CDR3aa: CASSLAPDSGEKLFF; d_gene: -; abundance: -; j_gene: TRBJ1-4; v_gene: TRBV7-8
CDR3nt: TGTGCCAGCAGCCAAGCAGGGGGGGATATGAACACTGAAGCTTTCTTT; CDR3aa: CASSQAGGDMNTEAFF; d_gene: TRBD1; abundance: few; j_gene: TRBJ1-1; v_gene: TRBV14
CDR3nt: TGTGCCAGCAGCGCGGTATTAGCGGGTCGACATGAGCAGTTCTTC; CDR3aa: CASSAVLAGRHEQFF; d_gene: TRBD2; abundance: -; j_gene: TRBJ2-1; v_gene: TRBV7-9
CDR3nt: TGTGCCAGCAGCCCCCGGGGCTTAAGAGAAAAACTGTTTTTT; CDR3aa: CASSPRGLREKLFF; d_gene: -; abundance: -; j_gene: TRBJ1-4; v_gene: TRBV27
CDR3nt: TGCAGTGCTAGTTCGCTGAACACTGAAGCTTTCTTT; CDR3aa: CSASSLNTEAFF; d_gene: -; abundance: -; j_gene: TRBJ1-1; v_gene: TRBV20-1
CDR3nt: TGCGCCAGCAGCCAAGATGGGGGGACCGGCACCGGGGAGCTGTTTTTT; CDR3aa: CASSQDGGTGTGELFF; d_gene: -; abundance: few; j_gene: TRBJ2-2; v_gene: TRBV4-3
CDR3nt: TGTGCCAGCAGTGATCGAGGGACCCCGGATACGCAGTATTTT; CDR3aa: CASSDRGTPDTQYF; d_gene: -; abundance: few; j_gene: TRBJ2-3; v_gene: TRBV6-4
CDR3nt: TGTGCCAGCAGTTCCTATTCGGGGCGGCAAGAGACCCAGTACTTC; CDR3aa: CASSSYSGRQETQYF; d_gene: -; abundance: -; j_gene: TRBJ2-5; v_gene: TRBV7-9
CDR3nt: TGTGCCACCGGAGGGGAGAACACTGAAGCTTTCTTT; CDR3aa: CATGGENTEAFF; d_gene: -; abundance: -; j_gene: TRBJ1-1; v_gene: TRBV9